These 23 T cell receptor beta chains were sequenced from one sample in a study of beta chain features in type 1 diabetes. The isolated RNA, all of it, was reverse transcribed, so expressed TCRB transcripts were what got sequenced. The repertoire was sequenced with immunoSEQ multiplex PCR; TCRdb's copy has only in-frame clones and lacks some. The table lists 300,000 to 450,000 clones, about 18% of them singletons. The sequenced sample was naive CD4+ T cells from blood. These TCRs come from a woman aged 18-35 years in good health.

This chain links TRBV9 with TRBJ2-3; D is unresolved. The V end lost 0 bases, the J end lost 5 bases, and 4 bases lay between the germline ends. Germline V gene sequence: CDR1 SGDLS, CDR2 YYNGEE. The CDR3 sequence is 12 residues long. The CDR3 bases are TGTGCCAGCAGCGTAGGCGGAGATACGCAGTATTTT. The encoded protein is CASSVGGDTQYF.

The gene calls are TRBV7-2 and TRBJ2-1, with 7 bases identical to TRBD2. J lost 4 bases, V lost 1 base, and 4 bases had no gene match. CDR3 length equals 15 residues. CDR1 is SGHTA and CDR2 is FQGNSA in the germline V gene. CDR3 bases: TGTGCCAGCAGCTTAGACGGGAGGTCTTACAATGAGCAGTTCTTC. Protein: CASSLDGRSYNEQFF.

The V call is TRBV6-5, the J call TRBJ2-1; TRBD2 aligns across 8 bases. Germline CDR1 MNHEY, CDR2 SVGAGI. Trimming took 2 bases from V and 9 from J; bases not matched to a gene: 9. The CDR3 is 15 residues long. The CDR3 sequence is CASSYTSGGAVEQFF. Here the CDR3 DNA reads TGTGCCAGCAGTTACACCTCCGGGGGGGCCGTTGAGCAGTTCTTC.

The CDR3 region has the DNA TGTGCCAGTAGTATGAGGGTAGGGGAGCTGTTTTTT. Residues: CASSMRVGELFF. This chain links TRBV19 with TRBJ2-2; a possible D gene is TRBD2 (5 bases). This CDR3 comprises 12 residues. The V gene's germline CDR1 is LNHDA and CDR2 SQIVND (reference sequence). V was trimmed by 3 bases and J by 8 bases, leaving 7 bases between them. Full variable domain (missing parts from reference TRBV19 and TRBJ2-2): DGGITQSPKYLFRKEGQNVTLSCEQNLNHDAMYWYRQDPGQGLRLIYYSQIVNDFQKGDIAEGYSVSREKKESFPLTVTSAQKNPTAFYLCASSMRVGELFFGEGSRLTVL.

CDR3 region: CASSVSLSGGDGSYEQYF. The CDR3 DNA reads TGTGCCAGCAGCGTTTCACTTAGCGGGGGCGATGGTTCCTACGAGCAGTACTTC. The V gene is TRBV9, the J gene TRBJ2-7, with 9 bases that match TRBD2. J was trimmed by 1 base and V by 2 bases; bases with no gene match: 13. Germline loops: CDR1 SGDLS, CDR2 YYNGEE. This CDR3 region has 18 residues.

The chain couples TRBV6-5 to TRBJ2-1, with TRBD2 as a possible D gene (6 bases). The CDR3 runs to 16 residues. CDR1 is MNHEY and CDR2 is SVGAGI in the germline V gene. The V end lost 0 bases, the J end lost 0 bases, and 9 bases lay between the germline ends. The chain's CDR3 is CASSYSGRGSYNEQFF. The CDR3 coding sequence is TGTGCCAGCAGTTACTCGGGGCGGGGCTCCTACAATGAGCAGTTCTTC.

This clone turned up a few times. The CDR3, as DNA: TGTGCCAGCAGCTGGGGACAGAAAGAGACCCAGTACTTC. Translation: CASSWGQKETQYF. This chain links TRBV7-9 with TRBJ2-5; TRBD1 aligns across 7 bases. The CDR3 loop spans 13 amino acids. Unmatched junction bases numbered 2, after V lost 4 bases and J lost 3 bases. Looked up from germline, CDR1 is SEHNR and CDR2 is FQNEAQ (reference sequence).

This clone was seen more than once but under ten times. This chain connects TRBV4-1 to TRBJ2-7; tentative D call: TRBD2 (6 bases). The CDR3 totals 13 residues. The germline V and J ends were trimmed by 4 bases and 4 bases, with 11 bases remaining between them. Germline V gene sequence: CDR1 MGHRA, CDR2 YSYEKL. CDR3 region: CASSRPGVYEQYF. The CDR3 region has the DNA TGCGCCAGCAGCCGCCCGGGGGTTTACGAGCAGTACTTC.

This chain connects TRBV5-6 to TRBJ2-5; 13 nucleotides align to TRBD2. The CDR3 is 17 residues long. In germline, CDR1 is SGHDT, CDR2 YYEEEE. The ends lost 0 bases at V and 2 bases at J; junction bases unmatched: 4. The CDR3 DNA is TGTGCCAGCAGCTTGGTTAGACTAGCGGGGGGACAAGAGACCCAGTACTTC. Protein sequence: CASSLVRLAGGQETQYF.

This clone was seen a few times. CDR3 DNA: TGCGCCAGCAGCCCGGGGAGGGCAGGGTACTACGAGCAGTACTTC. Protein sequence: CASSPGRAGYYEQYF. This chain connects TRBV5-1 to TRBJ2-7, with TRBD2 matching 7 bases. V shed 4 bases and J 3 bases; nucleotides not matched to a gene: 10. The germline V gene encodes CDR1 SGHRS and CDR2 YFSETQ. This CDR3 spans 15 amino acids.

The V and J genes are TRBV5-1 and TRBJ2-7; 13 bases fit TRBD2. The CDR3 is 16 residues long. Looked up from germline, CDR1 is SGHRS and CDR2 is YFSETQ. V was pared by 0 bases and J by 4 bases, with 4 bases of the junction left unmatched. The CDR3 spells CASSLAGTSGVYEQYF. The CDR3 DNA reads as TGCGCCAGCAGCTTGGCCGGGACTAGCGGGGTGTACGAGCAGTACTTC.

V usage is TRBV11-1 and J usage is TRBJ2-3; perhaps TRBD2 as D (7 bases). The V and J ends lost 8 bases and 6 bases respectively, with 15 bases between them. The CDR3 totals 13 residues. From germline, CDR1 is SGHAT and CDR2 FQDESV (reference sequence). The CDR3 DNA sequence: TGTGCCAGCCTGGGGGGGGGCGCGGATACGCAGTATTTT. Residues: CASLGGGADTQYF.

The chain is built from TRBV30 and TRBJ2-1; TRBD2 matches at 11 bases. Germline CDR1 GTSNPN, CDR2 SVGIG (reference sequence). The CDR3 contains 14 residues. V was pared by 4 bases and J by 6 bases, with 5 bases of the junction left unmatched. Written as DNA, the CDR3 is TGTGCCTGGACTAGCGGGGGGAGTACCAATGAGCAGTTCTTC. This gives the protein CAWTSGGSTNEQFF.

There are a few counts of this clone. The chain joins TRBV30 to TRBJ1-6; D not certain. Looked up from germline, CDR1 is GTSNPN and CDR2 is SVGIG (reference sequence). The CDR3 runs 12 residues. Trimming cost V 5 bases and J 14 bases, with 16 bases left between them. The CDR3 sequence is CAWAVAGGALHF. Here the CDR3 DNA reads TGTGCCTGGGCTGTAGCGGGAGGAGCCCTCCACTTT.

V is TRBV4-1 and J is TRBJ2-3; 7 positions match TRBD1. CDR3 size: 17 residues. CDR1 and CDR2 from the germline V gene are MGHRA and YSYEKL. V shed 3 bases, J shed 0 bases, and the junction held 9 bases outside the gene matches. The CDR3 spells CASSHPLEGASTDTQYF. CDR3 in DNA: TGCGCCAGCAGCCACCCCCTAGAGGGGGCTAGCACAGATACGCAGTATTTT.

The genes are TRBV5-1 and TRBJ1-1; 8 bases are shared with TRBD1. Germline V gives CDR1 SGHRS, CDR2 YFSETQ. CDR3 length equals 15 residues. The V gene end was trimmed by 1 base and the J gene end by 1 base; junction bases not matched to a gene: 3. The DNA for the CDR3 is TGCGCCAGCAGCTTGATTGACAGGGGGAACACTGAAGCTTTCTTT. Its protein is CASSLIDRGNTEAFF.

The chain combines TRBV18 with TRBJ2-1; 9 nucleotides match TRBD1. The CDR3 is 14 residues long. Germline V gives CDR1 KGHSH, CDR2 LQKENI. With V trimmed by 6 bases and J by 7 bases, 7 bases remained unmatched. The CDR3 region has the DNA TGTGCCAGCTCGCCGGGACAGGGACTAAATGAGCAGTTCTTC. Translation gives CASSPGQGLNEQFF.

This clone was observed a few times. This sample also contains other DNA sequences that code for the same CDR3. This rearrangement joins TRBV5-1 to TRBJ1-1; 8 positions agree with TRBD1. With 4 bases clipped from V and 4 bases from J, the junction kept 3 bases outside the gene matches. CDR1 is SGHRS, CDR2 YFSETQ, per germline. CDR3 length equals 13 residues. The CDR3 reads CASSPDRGTEAFF. DNA for the CDR3: TGCGCCAGCAGCCCAGACAGGGGCACTGAAGCTTTCTTT.

The chain links TRBV30 to TRBJ1-4; 7 bases line up with TRBD1. With V trimmed by 8 bases and J by 7 bases, 16 bases remained unmatched. The germline V gene has CDR1 GTSNPN and CDR2 SVGIG (reference sequence). The CDR3 sequence is 15 residues long. This CDR3 reads CASHGGSGGSEKLFF. The CDR3 coding sequence is TGTGCCAGCCACGGCGGTTCAGGGGGTAGTGAAAAACTGTTTTTT.

This clone has a handful of counts. The sample holds other DNA sequences that translate to the same CDR3. The chain has TRBV4-2 and TRBJ2-2; 9 bases are shared with TRBD2. The CDR3 has 17 residues. J was trimmed by 8 bases and V by 0 bases; bases with no gene match: 10. CDR1 is LGHNA, CDR2 YNFKEQ, per germline. CDR3 coding DNA: TGTGCCAGCAGCCAAGATGAGACTAGCGGAGGGGGAGGGGAGCTGTTTTTT. Translated, it gives CASSQDETSGGGGELFF.

The CDR3, as DNA: TGTGCCAGCAGTGAAGTGGCAGGGGATGGCTACACCTTC. This encodes CASSEVAGDGYTF. The V gene is TRBV6-1, the J gene TRBJ1-2; perhaps TRBD1 as D (6 bases). The CDR3 spans 13 residues. With 1 base removed from V and 6 bases from J, the gap between germline ends came to 9 bases. Germline CDR1 and CDR2: MNHNS and SASEGT.

This clone showed up just a few times. The chain couples TRBV5-6 to TRBJ2-7; D might be TRBD2 (6 bases). V lost 4 bases, J lost 6 bases, and 14 bases lay in between. The CDR3 sequence is 13 residues long. CDR1 and CDR2 from the germline V gene are SGHDT and YYEEEE. Written as DNA, the CDR3 is TGTGCCAGCAGCGTGAGGGCGGGGAGCGAGCAGTACTTC. Amino acid sequence: CASSVRAGSEQYF.

The chain combines TRBV12-5 with TRBJ2-5; D unresolved. The length of the CDR3 is 11 residues. The V and J ends lost 7 bases and 5 bases respectively, with 8 bases between them. Germline-derived CDR1 and CDR2 are LGHNT and FRNRAP. The CDR3 DNA reads as TGTGCTAGTGCCCTGAGGGAGACCCAGTACTTC. This codes for CASALRETQYF.